These 20 T cell receptor beta chains share one sample of origin, sequenced in a study of shared clonotypes between healthy human individuals. Sequencing was performed with immunoSEQ multiplex PCR; in TCRdb, only in-frame clones are kept and a portion is missing. The sample yields approximately 1,000,000 clones, around 78% seen once. Material for sequencing was memory CD4+ T cells from PBMCs. Subset defined: CD45RA-negative fraction. The receptors stem from a man aged 18 to 29 in good health. Some clones in this sample may be carry-over from other donors' samples.

This chain connects TRBV5-6 to TRBJ2-2; D is uncertain. Germline V gene lookup returns CDR1 SGHDT and CDR2 YYEEEE. V was clipped by 4 bases and J by 4 bases, with 14 bases between them. The CDR3 is 15 amino acids. CDR3 sequence reads: CASSPAMVVTGELFF. In DNA form, the CDR3 reads TGTGCCAGCAGCCCGGCGATGGTAGTCACCGGGGAGCTGTTTTTT.

The chain uses TRBV7-2 and TRBJ2-7; 8 bases are a match to TRBD1. Germline V gene sequence: CDR1 SGHTA, CDR2 FQGNSA. The CDR3 is 15 residues long. The trim removed 1 base at V and 4 bases at J, leaving 6 bases unmatched. The CDR3 region has the DNA TGTGCCAGCAGCTTAGACGGACAGGGCCTTTACGAGCAGTACTTC. Its protein product is CASSLDGQGLYEQYF.

The V and J genes are TRBV7-2 and TRBJ1-1, with D hard to call. Trimming took off 0 bases at V and 5 bases at J, with 7 bases between the two ends. CDR1 and CDR2 from the germline V gene are SGHTA and FQGNSA. The CDR3 has 13 residues. The CDR3 DNA reads TGTGCCAGCAGCTTAGCAGGTCAGACTGAAGCTTTCTTT. This gives the protein CASSLAGQTEAFF.

This clone occurred once. This chain connects TRBV18 to TRBJ2-1, with D perhaps matching TRBD2 (6 bases). The V gene lost 3 bases and the J gene lost 0 bases, with 12 bases spanning the gap. Germline values: CDR1 KGHSH, CDR2 LQKENI. The CDR3 contains 16 residues. This CDR3 is CASSPVPGGSYNEQFF. In nucleotides, the CDR3 is TGTGCCAGCTCACCGGTCCCCGGGGGCTCCTACAATGAGCAGTTCTTC.

The chain joins TRBV4-2 to TRBJ2-2; no firm D call. The germline V gene encodes CDR1 LGHNA and CDR2 YNFKEQ. The CDR3 spans 14 residues. V was pared by 0 bases and J by 4 bases, with 6 bases between. The CDR3 loop reads CASSQEVGTGELFF. Written as DNA, the CDR3 is TGTGCCAGCAGCCAAGAAGTGGGCACCGGGGAGCTGTTTTTT.

In the case of this clone: The same CDR3 is also encoded by other DNA sequences in this sample. The V call is TRBV28, the J call TRBJ2-7, with 11 bases identical to TRBD2. CDR1 is MDHEN, CDR2 SYDVKM, per germline. J lost 4 bases, V lost 5 bases, and 7 bases had no gene match. This CDR3 is built from 15 residues. CDR3 amino acids: CASSPPGLAVYEQYF. The CDR3 DNA sequence: TGTGCCAGCAGTCCCCCGGGACTAGCGGTGTACGAGCAGTACTTC.

This clone was observed a handful of times. J is TRBJ2-1 and V is TRBV6-6, with TRBD2 matching 10 bases. The germline CDR1 and CDR2 sequences are MNHNY and SVGAGI (reference sequence). The J segment lost 7 bases and the V segment lost 7 bases, leaving 13 bases of the junction unmatched. The CDR3 consists of 16 residues. This CDR3 reads CASKGFLAGERNEQFF. In DNA, the CDR3 is TGTGCCAGCAAGGGGTTTCTAGCGGGAGAGCGAAATGAGCAGTTCTTC.

A remark on this clone: The sample has other DNA sequences that encode this CDR3 too. This chain uses TRBV5-1 with TRBJ1-4; D uncertain. With 0 bases removed from V and 7 bases from J, the gap between germline ends came to 10 bases. Germline lookup yields CDR1 SGHRS and CDR2 YFSETQ. There are 14 residues in the CDR3. The CDR3 spells CASSLGQGGEKLFF. The CDR3 DNA reads TGCGCCAGCAGCTTGGGGCAAGGAGGTGAAAAACTGTTTTTT.

V usage is TRBV7-9 and J usage is TRBJ1-2, with D unclear. Germline V gene lookup returns CDR1 SEHNR and CDR2 FQNEAQ (reference sequence). The length of the CDR3 is 12 residues. The V end lost 4 bases, the J end lost 5 bases, and 8 bases lay between the germline ends. The CDR3 bases are TGTGCCAGCAGCTCCGGGGTTTATGGCTACACCTTC. It codes for CASSSGVYGYTF.

J is TRBJ2-6 and V is TRBV29-1; D unresolved. Trimming cost V 4 bases and J 4 bases, with 11 bases left between them. This CDR3 has 14 amino acids. In germline, CDR1 is SQVTM, CDR2 ANQGSEA. CDR3 coding DNA: TGCAGCGTTGCCTTCGGGTCCGGGGCCAACGTCCTGACTTTC. Translation: CSVAFGSGANVLTF.

This sequence joins TRBV14 and TRBJ2-5; no definite D call. The CDR3 loop spans 12 amino acids. CDR1 is SGHDN and CDR2 is FVKESK in the germline V gene. V lost 0 bases and J 6 bases, leaving 5 bases between the germline ends. The chain's CDR3 is CASSQEWKTQYF. In DNA, the CDR3 is TGTGCCAGCAGCCAAGAGTGGAAGACCCAGTACTTC.

Points on this clone: A much larger clone lies one base from this, so it may be a read error. The rearrangement links TRBV4-2 to TRBJ2-5; TRBD2 agrees at 14 bases. Looked up from germline, CDR1 is LGHNA and CDR2 is YNFKEQ. The CDR3 is 15 amino acids. J lost 5 bases, V lost 4 bases, and 3 bases had no gene match. Here the CDR3 reads CASSPGLAGAETQYF. CDR3 sequence (DNA): TGTGCCAGCAGCCCGGGACTAGCGGGAGCCGAGACCCAGTACTTC.

V gene TRBV30 combines with J gene TRBJ2-2; the D gene is possibly TRBD2 (5 bases). The germline gives CDR1 GTSNPN, CDR2 SVGIG (reference sequence). Between the trimmed V and J ends, which lost 2 bases and 6 bases, there was a span of 10 bases. This CDR3 comprises 13 residues. The CDR3: CAWSSYGAGELFF. The CDR3 coding sequence is TGTGCCTGGAGTAGCTACGGGGCCGGGGAGCTGTTTTTT.

The chain combines TRBV6-5 with TRBJ1-3; D remains unclear. Trimming stripped 4 bases from V and 0 bases from J, with 10 bases between. This CDR3 contains 15 residues. Germline lookup yields CDR1 MNHEY and CDR2 SVGAGI. CDR3 in amino acids: CASSSHQSSGNTIYF. The DNA of the CDR3 is TGTGCCAGCAGTTCTCATCAGAGCTCTGGAAACACCATATATTTT.

CDR3 protein: CASSATRDLGEQYF. The CDR3 DNA reads as TGTGCCAGCAGTGCGACCCGGGACCTGGGCGAGCAGTACTTC. The V call is TRBV6-1, the J call TRBJ2-7; D tentatively reads TRBD1 or TRBD2 (5 bases each). Trimming cost V 4 bases and J 6 bases, with 16 bases left between them. Germline CDR1 is MNHNS and CDR2 is SASEGT. There are 14 residues in the CDR3.

This clone was picked up many times. The rearrangement joins TRBV5-1 to TRBJ2-1; D may be TRBD2 (6 bases). V shed 1 base and J shed 0 bases, with 20 bases lying between them. Germline-derived CDR1 and CDR2 are SGHRS and YFSETQ. This CDR3 is 19 amino acids long. The CDR3: CASSLRALGDGSSYNEQFF. The CDR3, as DNA: TGCGCCAGCAGCTTGCGGGCGCTTGGGGACGGGAGCTCCTACAATGAGCAGTTCTTC.

The V call is TRBV5-4, the J call TRBJ2-7, with TRBD2 matching 11 bases. The germline CDR1 and CDR2 sequences are SGHNT and YYREEE (reference sequence). The V gene end was trimmed by 7 bases and the J gene end by 5 bases; junction bases not matched to a gene: 5. This CDR3 is built from 13 residues. CDR3 protein: CASRPGLADEQYF. The CDR3 bases are TGTGCCAGCCGGCCGGGACTAGCGGACGAGCAGTACTTC.

This clone was seen once. The chain joins TRBV7-9 to TRBJ1-1; 8 bases agree with TRBD1. CDR3 length: 17 amino acids. Germline lookup yields CDR1 SEHNR and CDR2 FQNEAQ (reference sequence). Trimming at V came to 1 base and at J to 1 base, leaving 8 bases not matched to a gene. The CDR3 region has the DNA TGTGCCAGCAGCTTAGACGGGCAGGGGGCGAGGAACACTGAAGCTTTCTTT. Its protein product is CASSLDGQGARNTEAFF.

V is TRBV6-5 and J is TRBJ1-2, with TRBD1 as a possible D gene (5 bases). V lost 2 bases, J lost 7 bases, and 11 bases lay in between. The CDR3 is 13 residues long. The germline gives CDR1 MNHEY, CDR2 SVGAGI. Here the CDR3 DNA reads TGTGCCAGCAGTTACCAGCAGGGATCTGGCTACACCTTC. Amino acids: CASSYQQGSGYTF.

The gene calls are TRBV5-1 and TRBJ1-1; the D is unclear. Germline V gene lookup returns CDR1 SGHRS and CDR2 YFSETQ. Trimming pared 3 bases from V and 2 bases from J, leaving 8 bases between. The CDR3 has 13 amino acids. The CDR3 here is CASSSITNTEAFF. As DNA, the CDR3 is TGCGCCAGCAGCTCAATAACAAACACTGAAGCTTTCTTT.